This T cell receptor (beta chain) stems from a study of blood T cells in healthy people across ages. Per germline, CDR1 MNHEY and CDR2 SMNVEV (reference sequence). The CDR3 is 17 amino acids. Germline trimming cut 4 bases from V and 4 bases from J; bases unmatched to any gene: 13. Together with a sample-barcoded 5' primer, a J-beta primer mix was included in a second PCR lasting roughly 6 to 12 cycles. TCRdb itself ran the 5' RACE reads through MiXCR, one entry per CDR3 protein. Of over a million distinct CDR3 sequences in the sample, about 40% were seen once. V and J are TRBV27 and TRBJ1-2; 9 nucleotides align to TRBD1. The TCR was taken from a young woman in good health. Sequencing was carried out using blood. In DNA form, the CDR3 reads TGTGCCAGCAGTTCGAACCCGGACAGGGGCGATCTCTATGGCTACACCTTC. This translates into CASSSNPDRGDLYGYTF.